These 18 T cell receptor beta chains came from one sample sequenced in a study of blood T cells in healthy people across ages. Primers used in a second PCR of roughly 6 to 11 cycles were a sample-barcoded 5' primer and a J-beta primer mix. From the 5' RACE reads, TCRdb called clonotypes with MiXCR, one entry per CDR3 protein. The sample holds fewer than 800,000 distinct CDR3 sequences; roughly 25% are singletons and the top ten take around 9.2%. The same data also went into a second study, on T cells of mothers and their children.

The sequenced sample consisted of blood. These receptors all come from a boy younger than 18 in good health.

The chain links TRBV4-2 to TRBJ1-5; 8 nucleotides align to TRBD1. Germline CDR1 LGHNA, CDR2 YNFKEQ. The CDR3 loop spans 16 amino acids. Losses at the gene ends were 1 base for V and 3 bases for J; bases not matched to a gene: 5. The CDR3 protein is CASSQVRQGINQPQHF. The CDR3 DNA sequence: TGTGCCAGCAGCCAAGTGAGACAGGGGATCAATCAGCCCCAGCATTTT.

This chain links TRBV5-1 with TRBJ1-4; 9 bases align to TRBD1. The CDR3 has 14 amino acids. CDR1 is SGHRS, CDR2 YFSETQ, per germline. V shed 4 bases, J shed 8 bases, and the junction held 6 bases outside the gene matches. The CDR3 spells CASSPGTGTEKLFF. The CDR3 nucleotides read TGCGCCAGCAGCCCGGGGACAGGGACCGAAAAACTGTTTTTT.

This clonotype was seen more than once but under ten times. This chain links TRBV10-3 with TRBJ2-2, with unresolved D. The CDR3 has 15 residues. Between the trimmed V and J ends, which lost 4 bases and 1 base, there was a span of 10 bases. In germline, CDR1 is ENHRY, CDR2 SYGVKD. The CDR3 loop reads CAISAPSGNTGELFF. The CDR3 region has the DNA TGTGCCATCAGTGCCCCCTCGGGGAACACCGGGGAGCTGTTTTTT.

This clonotype was seen a few times. This chain links TRBV29-1 with TRBJ2-3; D may be TRBD1 or TRBD2 (5 bases each). Germline values: CDR1 SQVTM, CDR2 ANQGSEA. This CDR3 spans 17 amino acids. V was pared by 6 bases and J by 0 bases, with 22 bases between. DNA of the CDR3: TGCAGCGTGAGTCTTCGGGACCCTCAAAAAAGCACAGATACGCAGTATTTT. It yields the protein CSVSLRDPQKSTDTQYF.

This chain connects TRBV29-1 to TRBJ2-1, with no clear D. Germline-derived CDR1 and CDR2 are SQVTM and ANQGSEA. The CDR3 is 13 residues long. V was shortened by 0 bases and J by 4 bases, with 7 bases between the two germline ends. The CDR3 region has the DNA TGCAGCGTTGAAGATAACGTATACAATGAGCAGTTCTTC. Translating gives CSVEDNVYNEQFF.

The chain joins TRBV9 to TRBJ1-6; D might be TRBD1 (5 bases). CDR1 SGDLS and CDR2 YYNGEE come from the germline V gene. This CDR3 spans 16 amino acids. V dropped 0 bases and J dropped 5 bases, with 12 bases sitting between them. This CDR3 is CASSVGRTYDNSPLHF. DNA for the CDR3: TGTGCCAGCAGCGTAGGCCGGACATATGATAATTCACCCCTCCACTTT.

V and J are TRBV4-3 and TRBJ1-1, with D perhaps TRBD1 (5 bases). V gave up 0 bases and J gave up 3 bases, with 8 bases separating them. Germline V CDR1 and CDR2: LGHNA, YSLEER. The CDR3 is made up of 14 amino acids. The CDR3 DNA is TGCGCCAGCAGCCAAGACGGGGGGGACACTGAAGCTTTCTTT. Its translation: CASSQDGGDTEAFF.

To note about this clonotype: The junction does not match germline at one end; this may be a read error. The rearrangement links TRBV28 to TRBJ2-1, with TRBD2 matching over 7 bases. The CDR3 totals 16 residues. Germline-derived CDR1 and CDR2 are MDHEN and SYDVKM. The chain's CDR3 is CASRPHGREKGNEQFF. The CDR3 DNA reads as TGTGCCAGCAGACCCCACGGGCGGGAGAAAGGGAATGAACAGTTCTTC.

The chain is built from TRBV4-3 and TRBJ1-2; D unresolved. Germline loops: CDR1 LGHNA, CDR2 YSLEER. This CDR3 has 14 residues. With 0 bases removed from V and 8 bases from J, the gap between germline ends came to 13 bases. CDR3 DNA sequence: TGCGCCAGCAGCCAAGACGAGGGAGGATGGGGCTACACCTTC. As protein: CASSQDEGGWGYTF.

This clonotype has at least ten counts. The chain combines TRBV7-8 with TRBJ2-7; 8 nucleotides agree with TRBD1. V trimming: 4 bases; J trimming: 0 bases; junction bases outside the gene matches: 5. CDR1 SGHVS and CDR2 FQNEAQ come from the germline V gene. The length of the CDR3 is 15 residues. Written as DNA, the CDR3 is TGTGCCAGCAGCTATGGACAGGGCCCCTCCTACGAGCAGTACTTC. It codes for CASSYGQGPSYEQYF.

The V call is TRBV11-1, the J call TRBJ2-6; 10 positions agree with TRBD1. This CDR3 contains 17 residues. After removal of 5 bases from V and 2 bases from J, the junction contained 6 bases not matched to a gene. Germline V gives CDR1 SGHAT, CDR2 FQDESV (reference sequence). CDR3 residues: CASSPLGTGAGANVLTF. Here the CDR3 DNA reads TGTGCCAGCAGCCCACTCGGGACAGGGGCTGGGGCCAACGTCCTGACTTTC.

This clonotype was counted a few times. This sequence joins TRBV3-1 and TRBJ2-5; D is perhaps TRBD2 (6 bases). This CDR3 comprises 14 residues. Trimming pared 0 bases from V and 2 bases from J, leaving 7 bases between. Germline V gives CDR1 LGHDT, CDR2 YNNKEL (reference sequence). The CDR3 DNA follows: TGTGCCAGCAGCCAAGAGCGGGGTCAAGAGACCCAGTACTTC. Translation: CASSQERGQETQYF.

The table lists this clonotype with a few counts. This chain links TRBV7-9 with TRBJ2-3; D unclear. The CDR3 sequence is 16 residues long. V lost 1 base, J lost 2 bases, and 13 bases lay in between. Germline V CDR1 and CDR2: SEHNR, FQNEAQ (reference sequence). CDR3 sequence reads: CASSLVQGLNTDTQYF. CDR3 DNA: TGTGCCAGCAGCTTAGTTCAAGGCCTAAACACAGATACGCAGTATTTT.

This clonotype came up a few times. The chain is built from TRBV20-1 and TRBJ2-1, with 13 bases lining up with TRBD2. In germline, CDR1 is DFQATT, CDR2 SNEGSKA (reference sequence). Trimming removed 6 bases from V and 0 bases from J; junction bases left unmatched: 11. This CDR3 comprises 18 residues. CDR3 in DNA: TGCAGTGCACCCGGGACTAGCGGGGATGGCTCCTCCTACAATGAGCAGTTCTTC. It specifies CSAPGTSGDGSSYNEQFF.

This clonotype was seen a handful of times. The V gene is TRBV12-5, the J gene TRBJ1-5, with D possibly matching TRBD1 (6 bases). Germline V gives CDR1 LGHNT, CDR2 FRNRAP. Trimming removed 1 base from V and 6 bases from J, with 16 bases in between. The CDR3 runs to 16 residues. The DNA of the CDR3 is TGTGCTAGTGGTTTGGGGACAGCCTCATTACTTCAGCCCCAGCATTTT. This gives the protein CASGLGTASLLQPQHF.

This chain connects TRBV29-1 to TRBJ1-1; D remains ambiguous. The CDR3 is made up of 11 amino acids. From germline, CDR1 is SQVTM and CDR2 ANQGSEA. Trimming shortened V by 4 bases and J by 4 bases, and 7 bases separated the two germline ends. CDR3 amino acids: CSVVSLTEAFF. In DNA, the CDR3 is TGCAGCGTTGTTTCTCTCACTGAAGCTTTCTTT. Variable domain in full (rest from reference TRBV29-1 and TRBJ1-1): SAVISQKPSRDICQRGTSLTIQCQVDSQVTMMFWYRQQPGQSLTLIATANQGSEATYESGFVIDKFPISRPNLTFSTLTVSNMSPEDSSIYLCSVVSLTEAFFGQGTRLTVV.

The rearrangement links TRBV4-2 to TRBJ1-2; no clear D. V shed 0 bases and J shed 4 bases, with 21 bases lying between them. CDR1 is LGHNA, CDR2 YNFKEQ, per germline. The CDR3 sequence is 18 residues long. CDR3 sequence: CASSQDSPSSTGVYGYTF. CDR3 DNA: TGTGCCAGCAGCCAAGATTCCCCATCCTCGACGGGAGTCTATGGCTACACCTTC.

The chain carries TRBV6-1 and TRBJ1-2, with D possibly being TRBD1 (6 bases). Trimming shortened V by 6 bases and J by 6 bases, and 20 bases separated the two germline ends. CDR1 is MNHNS, CDR2 SASEGT, per germline. The CDR3 has 15 residues. The CDR3: CASSIQMEGGNGYTF. CDR3 in DNA: TGTGCCAGCAGCATCCAGATGGAGGGGGGAAATGGCTACACCTTC.